These T cell receptor beta chains were read from a single sample in a study of T cell responses to AZD1222 COVID-19 vaccine. Using immunoSEQ multiplex PCR, the repertoire was profiled, and TCRdb retains in-frame clones only, with some absent. The repertoire holds 110,000 or so clones, with more than 70% as singletons. Sequences were derived from peripheral blood, sampled 28 days after the second AZD1222 dose. The receptors stem from an adult who received the AZD1222 COVID-19 vaccine. The CDR3 runs from the conserved cysteine through the conserved F or W. D genes are given only for firm matches. Size is stated for part of the rows, as once, few or many counts, or as a class when the clone is expanded.

D gene	clone size	V gene	CDR3 protein
.	.	TRBV7-9	CASSWGLGKGENQPQHF
.	.	TRBV3-1/TRBV3-2	CASSLTDTQYF
.	.	TRBV5-6	CASSLEGSYGYTF
.	.	TRBV5-1	CASSNPPRAGELFF
.	.	TRBV28	CASIKNRMGRPNSPLHF
.	.	TRBV6-5	CASSSIQGRNSPLHF
TRBD1	.	TRBV7-6	CASSLAPRDSEAFF
.	.	TRBV18	CASSSSTETQYF
TRBD1	.	TRBV19	CASSIGFDRVTQPQHF
.	.	TRBV5-6	CASSLVPDLWTEAFF
TRBD2	.	TRBV4-3	CASSQGSLAAQYF
.	few	TRBV24-1	CATSEARNYGYTF
.	.	TRBV6-4	CASSEREGYNEQFF
.	.	TRBV4-2	CASSQAHLGAADTDTQYF
.	.	TRBV27	CASSSGLRTGDEKLFF
.	.	TRBV5-6	CASSSPWPTYKTQYF